A selection of T cell receptor beta chains follows, all from one sample in a study of breast tumors, draining lymph nodes, adjacent tissues. TCRdb analysed the multiplex PCR reads with MiXCR anew, one entry per CDR3 protein. The data hold tens of thousands of distinct CDR3 sequences, with more than 25% observed a single time. The specimen sequenced was axillary lymph node tissue. The receptors here all came from a female donor with breast cancer. Some clones in this sample may be carry-over from other donors' samples. CDR3s include the opening cysteine and the closing phenylalanine or tryptophan. A D gene is named only where the DNA matches it firmly. Size tells how often a clone was seen (once, few, many) or the class of an expanded clone, and some rows leave it out.

>few|TRBJ2-3|TRBD1|TRBV30
CAWSRDRNTDTQYF
TGTGCCTGGAGCCGGGACAGGAACACAGATACGCAGTATTTT
>many|TRBJ2-7|NA|TRBV7-2
CASSHSTENSYEQYF
TGTGCCAGCAGCCACAGTACAGAAAACTCCTACGAGCAGTACTTC
>many|TRBJ2-7|TRBD2|TRBV7-8
CASSFLAGGYEQYF
TGTGCCAGCAGCTTCCTAGCGGGAGGCTACGAGCAGTACTTC
>many|TRBJ1-2|NA|TRBV9
CASSVEGLYGYTF
TGTGCCAGCAGCGTAGAGGGGCTTTACGGCTACACCTTC
>many|TRBJ2-2|NA|TRBV20-1
CSAENRVPSTGELFF
TGCAGTGCTGAAAACAGGGTCCCGAGCACCGGGGAGCTGTTTTTT
>many|TRBJ1-4|NA|TRBV5-1
CASSLSETTNEKLFF
TGCGCCAGCAGCTTGTCAGAGACAACTAATGAAAAACTGTTTTTT
>many|TRBJ2-3|NA|TRBV18
CASSPVGGSDTQYF
TGTGCCAGCTCACCAGTGGGAGGTTCAGATACGCAGTATTTT
>many|TRBJ2-1|TRBD2|TRBV4-3
CASSQDGLAGANEQFF
TGCGCCAGCAGCCAAGATGGCCTAGCGGGAGCCAATGAGCAGTTCTTC
>many|TRBJ2-5|NA|TRBV18
CASPPGSDQETQYF
TGTGCCAGCCCTCCAGGGTCAGACCAAGAGACCCAGTACTTC
>many|TRBJ1-5|NA|TRBV10-3
CAISERWGPNQPQHF
TGTGCCATCAGTGAGCGATGGGGACCCAATCAGCCCCAGCATTTT
>many|TRBJ1-2|NA|TRBV30
CATHWGRGYTF
TGTGCAACCCACTGGGGTCGGGGCTACACCTTC
>NA|TRBJ2-3|NA|TRBV20-1
CSAITGFGDTQYF
TGCAGTGCCATCACGGGCTTCGGAGATACGCAGTATTTT
>many|TRBJ2-3|TRBD2|TRBV14
CASSPGASGAHTDTQYF
TGTGCCAGCAGCCCGGGGGCTAGCGGGGCCCACACAGATACGCAGTATTTT
>many|TRBJ1-4|TRBD1|TRBV5-8
CASSPGTGDEKLFF
TGTGCCAGCAGCCCCGGGACAGGGGACGAAAAACTGTTTTTT
>many|TRBJ2-7|TRBD1|TRBV6-1
CASRILTGNGGYEQYF
TGTGCCAGCAGGATACTGACAGGGAACGGTGGCTACGAGCAGTACTTC
>NA|TRBJ2-6|NA|TRBV28
CASSPATGTGANVLTF
TGTGCCAGCAGTCCAGCCACAGGGACTGGGGCCAACGTCCTGACTTTC
>many|TRBJ2-3|TRBD2|TRBV29-1
CSAIPSGYTDTQYF
TGCAGCGCCATTCCTAGCGGGTACACAGATACGCAGTATTTT
>many|TRBJ2-1|NA|TRBV4-3
CASSQEAGSSYNEQFF
TGCGCCAGCAGCCAAGAGGCAGGTAGCTCCTACAATGAGCAGTTCTTC
>many|TRBJ2-3|NA|TRBV6-1
CASSERDSGDTQYF
TGTGCCAGCAGTGAACGGGACTCAGGGGATACGCAGTATTTT
>NA|TRBJ2-7|NA|TRBV5-4
CASSLGGVGPVNEQYF
TGTGCCAGCAGCTTGGGAGGCGTGGGGCCTGTGAACGAGCAGTACTTC
>NA|TRBJ2-7|NA|TRBV5-1
CASSRDSLSYEQYF
TGCGCCAGCAGCCGGGACTCGCTCTCCTACGAGCAGTACTTC
>many|TRBJ2-3|NA|TRBV6-5
CASSSRNLREDTQYF
TGTGCCAGCAGTTCCCGAAATCTCCGGGAAGATACGCAGTATTTT
>once|TRBJ1-5|TRBD1|TRBV5-6
CASRDRGKGYEHF
TGTGCCAGCAGGGACAGGGGAAAGGGCTACGAGCATTTT
>NA|TRBJ1-2|NA|TRBV4-2
CASSQDRGHSIYGYTF
TGTGCCAGCAGCCAAGATCGGGGACACTCAATTTATGGCTACACCTTC
>NA|TRBJ1-6|NA|TRBV7-2
CASSRPSGSSYNSPLHF
TGTGCCAGCAGCCGACCCAGCGGGAGCTCCTATAATTCACCCCTCCACTTT
>NA|TRBJ1-2|NA|TRBV20-1
CSATVAVGYAYTF
TGCAGTGCTACGGTTGCTGTGGGGTACGCCTACACCTTC
>many|TRBJ2-5|TRBD2|TRBV7-9
CASSLVLGGRVRQETQYF
TGTGCCAGCAGCTTAGTCCTCGGCGGGAGAGTGCGGCAAGAGACCCAGTACTTC
>many|TRBJ2-1|TRBD2|TRBV7-2
CASSSLAGFSYNEQFF
TGTGCCAGCAGCTCCCTAGCGGGATTTTCCTACAATGAGCAGTTCTTC
>many|TRBJ2-7|TRBD2|TRBV6-2/TRBV6-3
CASSYGGLAVYEQYF
TGTGCCAGCAGTTACGGTGGACTAGCGGTCTACGAGCAGTACTTC
>many|TRBJ2-3|TRBD2|TRBV7-9
CASSPTSGSTDTQYF
TGTGCCAGCAGCCCAACTAGCGGAAGCACAGATACGCAGTATTTT
>many|TRBJ2-1|NA|TRBV6-2/TRBV6-3
CATPSEGF
TGTGCCACCCCCTCCGAGGGCTTC
>many|TRBJ2-3|TRBD2|TRBV4-3
CASSHGGVSTDTQYF
TGCGCCAGCAGCCACGGGGGGGTTAGCACAGATACGCAGTATTTT
>once|TRBJ1-2|TRBD1|TRBV7-2
CASSSRTGYYGYTF
TGTGCCAGCAGCTCTCGGACAGGCTACTATGGCTACACCTTC
>many|TRBJ2-3|TRBD2|TRBV9
CASSPRLAGLTDTQYF
TGTGCCAGCAGCCCCCGACTAGCGGGCCTCACAGATACGCAGTATTTT
>NA|TRBJ2-1|NA|TRBV7-2
CASSPLCASGTYYNEQFF
NA
>many|TRBJ1-2|TRBD1|TRBV2
CASTRDRGPYGYTF
TGTGCCAGCACTCGGGACAGGGGGCCCTATGGCTACACCTTC
>NA|TRBJ1-1|NA|TRBV7-2
CASSSPPGAPGTEAFF
TGTGCCAGCAGCTCGCCCCCGGGGGCGCCCGGCACTGAAGCTTTCTTT
>NA|TRBJ1-4|NA|TRBV29-1
CSAENQGQSEKLVF
TGCAGCGCCGAAAACCAAGGTCAAAGTGAAAAACTGGTTTTT
>many|TRBJ2-3|NA|TRBV5-6
CASSGGFSTDTQYF
TGTGCCAGCAGCGGGGGGTTTAGCACAGATACGCAGTATTTT
>many|TRBJ2-3|NA|TRBV7-2
CASSLAGSSPDTQYF
TGTGCCAGCAGCTTAGCGGGAAGTTCCCCAGATACGCAGTATTTT
>few|TRBJ1-1|TRBD1|TRBV7-9
CASSLKGYPDRVDTEAFF
TGTGCCAGCAGCTTAAAGGGATATCCGGACAGGGTGGACACTGAAGCTTTCTTT
>many|TRBJ2-3|TRBD2|TRBV20-1
CSVGRERGDTQYF
TGCAGTGTCGGGCGGGAGCGTGGAGATACGCAGTATTTT
>NA|TRBJ2-1|NA|TRBV9
CASSVTGLWDEQFF
TGTGCCAGCAGCGTGACGGGGTTATGGGATGAGCAGTTCTTC